This T cell receptor beta chain was retrieved from a study of long-term antiretroviral therapy in people with HIV. Study results and caveats: Pre-ART expanded clones dominated the repertoire at every time point.

Post-ART PBMC samples numbered at least two per donor, and pre-ART ones at least one. Prior to DNA extraction, the samples held about 0.85-10 million cryopreserved PBMC. The assay used was immunoSEQ (version v3.0), run at survey level. Assay used: immunoSEQ multiplex PCR; TCRdb lists only in-frame clones, some missing. This table has tens of thousands of clones, 95% appearing once. Trimming stripped 0 bases from V and 0 bases from J, with 15 bases between. This CDR3 region has 18 residues. The V gene's germline CDR1 is MGHRA and CDR2 YSYEKL. Note on this clone: Its target is not known.

J is TRBJ2-1 and V is TRBV4-1, with D hard to call. The origin of this receptor is a man aged 45-65 years with HIV. The sequencing here drew on unsorted PBMCs, taken 5.3 years after starting antiretroviral therapy. For the CDR3, the DNA is TGCGCCAGCAGCCAAGATGAGAAGGGCACCTACTCCTACAATGAGCAGTTCTTC. It encodes CASSQDEKGTYSYNEQFF.